This TCR beta chain was sequenced for a study of cytomegalovirus exposure and HLA in healthy donors (dated by TCRdb to 2017 to 2019). In the study overall: According to a later analysis, the approximately 120 validation repertoires were produced on the same platform as the roughly 600 repertoires of the first cohort. High-throughput TCR immunosequencing, statistical association of individual TCRs with disease status, and machine learning were combined to predict cytomegalovirus infection status. Besides the first cohort of 666 subjects, a separate validation cohort made up of 95 to 150 different subjects was used. The aim of the study was to test whether cataloging public T cell receptors could identify signatures of past pathogen exposure. General study outcomes and caveats: The study listed 164 TCR beta chains as associated with cytomegalovirus. Cytomegalovirus status was reported to be diagnosed by the classifier with high specificity and sensitivity in both the original and validation cohorts. In a later analysis, TCRs clustered in the first cohort were found to also tend to co-occur in the approximately 110 validation repertoires, with approximately 95% of cluster scores above 0. While some public TCRs were present in many individuals, most TCR sequences turned up only very rarely across donors. According to the authors, the approach could potentially be generalized to other disease states and immunological phenotypes. In vitro tests confirmed that three of the cytomegalovirus-associated TCR beta chains recognize cytomegalovirus antigens. A later analysis lacked HLA typing for the validation cohort, so it scored co-occurrence in that cohort across all 110 or so repertoires.

Points on this clone: Its recognized antigen is unknown. Nothing much larger sits one base from this clone, and base qualities are not available.

Donors formed part of the validation cohort, which comprised some 120 subjects and was distinct from the first cohort of 666 subjects. Library method: the immunoSEQ multiplex PCR assay. The study's processing was this. A statistical classification framework was developed to diagnose cytomegalovirus status using the catalog of TCR beta chain sequences. TCRdb retrieved this table from immuneACCESS and kept in-frame rearrangements only. Not all clones are present; in checked studies, unresolved V genes account for under half, and no reason is known for the remainder. The D gene and trimming were derived from the DNA, and the V and J assignments and clone size from that table. The sample table shows 90,000 to 100,000 clones, and approximately 88% are seen once. In total, the top ten clones hold 3.5% to 5% of the sample. V loses 6 bases, J loses 1 base, and the germline ends lie 9 bases apart. The CDR3 spans 13 residues, from the cysteine through the phenylalanine. Only the CDR3 DNA is retained, 39 bases long and in frame from the first base. According to the germline V gene, CDR1 reads MNHNS and CDR2 reads SASEGT.

Specimen: PBMCs. The chain is encoded by TRBV6-1 joined to TRBJ1-2; the D region possibly corresponds to TRBD1 (6 bases align). This clonotype was obtained from a woman in her 30s in good health and CMV-seronegative. The DNA sequence is as follows: TGTGCCAGCAGGGCAGGGGTTAACTATGGCTACACCTTC. Translated, this is CASRAGVNYGYTF.